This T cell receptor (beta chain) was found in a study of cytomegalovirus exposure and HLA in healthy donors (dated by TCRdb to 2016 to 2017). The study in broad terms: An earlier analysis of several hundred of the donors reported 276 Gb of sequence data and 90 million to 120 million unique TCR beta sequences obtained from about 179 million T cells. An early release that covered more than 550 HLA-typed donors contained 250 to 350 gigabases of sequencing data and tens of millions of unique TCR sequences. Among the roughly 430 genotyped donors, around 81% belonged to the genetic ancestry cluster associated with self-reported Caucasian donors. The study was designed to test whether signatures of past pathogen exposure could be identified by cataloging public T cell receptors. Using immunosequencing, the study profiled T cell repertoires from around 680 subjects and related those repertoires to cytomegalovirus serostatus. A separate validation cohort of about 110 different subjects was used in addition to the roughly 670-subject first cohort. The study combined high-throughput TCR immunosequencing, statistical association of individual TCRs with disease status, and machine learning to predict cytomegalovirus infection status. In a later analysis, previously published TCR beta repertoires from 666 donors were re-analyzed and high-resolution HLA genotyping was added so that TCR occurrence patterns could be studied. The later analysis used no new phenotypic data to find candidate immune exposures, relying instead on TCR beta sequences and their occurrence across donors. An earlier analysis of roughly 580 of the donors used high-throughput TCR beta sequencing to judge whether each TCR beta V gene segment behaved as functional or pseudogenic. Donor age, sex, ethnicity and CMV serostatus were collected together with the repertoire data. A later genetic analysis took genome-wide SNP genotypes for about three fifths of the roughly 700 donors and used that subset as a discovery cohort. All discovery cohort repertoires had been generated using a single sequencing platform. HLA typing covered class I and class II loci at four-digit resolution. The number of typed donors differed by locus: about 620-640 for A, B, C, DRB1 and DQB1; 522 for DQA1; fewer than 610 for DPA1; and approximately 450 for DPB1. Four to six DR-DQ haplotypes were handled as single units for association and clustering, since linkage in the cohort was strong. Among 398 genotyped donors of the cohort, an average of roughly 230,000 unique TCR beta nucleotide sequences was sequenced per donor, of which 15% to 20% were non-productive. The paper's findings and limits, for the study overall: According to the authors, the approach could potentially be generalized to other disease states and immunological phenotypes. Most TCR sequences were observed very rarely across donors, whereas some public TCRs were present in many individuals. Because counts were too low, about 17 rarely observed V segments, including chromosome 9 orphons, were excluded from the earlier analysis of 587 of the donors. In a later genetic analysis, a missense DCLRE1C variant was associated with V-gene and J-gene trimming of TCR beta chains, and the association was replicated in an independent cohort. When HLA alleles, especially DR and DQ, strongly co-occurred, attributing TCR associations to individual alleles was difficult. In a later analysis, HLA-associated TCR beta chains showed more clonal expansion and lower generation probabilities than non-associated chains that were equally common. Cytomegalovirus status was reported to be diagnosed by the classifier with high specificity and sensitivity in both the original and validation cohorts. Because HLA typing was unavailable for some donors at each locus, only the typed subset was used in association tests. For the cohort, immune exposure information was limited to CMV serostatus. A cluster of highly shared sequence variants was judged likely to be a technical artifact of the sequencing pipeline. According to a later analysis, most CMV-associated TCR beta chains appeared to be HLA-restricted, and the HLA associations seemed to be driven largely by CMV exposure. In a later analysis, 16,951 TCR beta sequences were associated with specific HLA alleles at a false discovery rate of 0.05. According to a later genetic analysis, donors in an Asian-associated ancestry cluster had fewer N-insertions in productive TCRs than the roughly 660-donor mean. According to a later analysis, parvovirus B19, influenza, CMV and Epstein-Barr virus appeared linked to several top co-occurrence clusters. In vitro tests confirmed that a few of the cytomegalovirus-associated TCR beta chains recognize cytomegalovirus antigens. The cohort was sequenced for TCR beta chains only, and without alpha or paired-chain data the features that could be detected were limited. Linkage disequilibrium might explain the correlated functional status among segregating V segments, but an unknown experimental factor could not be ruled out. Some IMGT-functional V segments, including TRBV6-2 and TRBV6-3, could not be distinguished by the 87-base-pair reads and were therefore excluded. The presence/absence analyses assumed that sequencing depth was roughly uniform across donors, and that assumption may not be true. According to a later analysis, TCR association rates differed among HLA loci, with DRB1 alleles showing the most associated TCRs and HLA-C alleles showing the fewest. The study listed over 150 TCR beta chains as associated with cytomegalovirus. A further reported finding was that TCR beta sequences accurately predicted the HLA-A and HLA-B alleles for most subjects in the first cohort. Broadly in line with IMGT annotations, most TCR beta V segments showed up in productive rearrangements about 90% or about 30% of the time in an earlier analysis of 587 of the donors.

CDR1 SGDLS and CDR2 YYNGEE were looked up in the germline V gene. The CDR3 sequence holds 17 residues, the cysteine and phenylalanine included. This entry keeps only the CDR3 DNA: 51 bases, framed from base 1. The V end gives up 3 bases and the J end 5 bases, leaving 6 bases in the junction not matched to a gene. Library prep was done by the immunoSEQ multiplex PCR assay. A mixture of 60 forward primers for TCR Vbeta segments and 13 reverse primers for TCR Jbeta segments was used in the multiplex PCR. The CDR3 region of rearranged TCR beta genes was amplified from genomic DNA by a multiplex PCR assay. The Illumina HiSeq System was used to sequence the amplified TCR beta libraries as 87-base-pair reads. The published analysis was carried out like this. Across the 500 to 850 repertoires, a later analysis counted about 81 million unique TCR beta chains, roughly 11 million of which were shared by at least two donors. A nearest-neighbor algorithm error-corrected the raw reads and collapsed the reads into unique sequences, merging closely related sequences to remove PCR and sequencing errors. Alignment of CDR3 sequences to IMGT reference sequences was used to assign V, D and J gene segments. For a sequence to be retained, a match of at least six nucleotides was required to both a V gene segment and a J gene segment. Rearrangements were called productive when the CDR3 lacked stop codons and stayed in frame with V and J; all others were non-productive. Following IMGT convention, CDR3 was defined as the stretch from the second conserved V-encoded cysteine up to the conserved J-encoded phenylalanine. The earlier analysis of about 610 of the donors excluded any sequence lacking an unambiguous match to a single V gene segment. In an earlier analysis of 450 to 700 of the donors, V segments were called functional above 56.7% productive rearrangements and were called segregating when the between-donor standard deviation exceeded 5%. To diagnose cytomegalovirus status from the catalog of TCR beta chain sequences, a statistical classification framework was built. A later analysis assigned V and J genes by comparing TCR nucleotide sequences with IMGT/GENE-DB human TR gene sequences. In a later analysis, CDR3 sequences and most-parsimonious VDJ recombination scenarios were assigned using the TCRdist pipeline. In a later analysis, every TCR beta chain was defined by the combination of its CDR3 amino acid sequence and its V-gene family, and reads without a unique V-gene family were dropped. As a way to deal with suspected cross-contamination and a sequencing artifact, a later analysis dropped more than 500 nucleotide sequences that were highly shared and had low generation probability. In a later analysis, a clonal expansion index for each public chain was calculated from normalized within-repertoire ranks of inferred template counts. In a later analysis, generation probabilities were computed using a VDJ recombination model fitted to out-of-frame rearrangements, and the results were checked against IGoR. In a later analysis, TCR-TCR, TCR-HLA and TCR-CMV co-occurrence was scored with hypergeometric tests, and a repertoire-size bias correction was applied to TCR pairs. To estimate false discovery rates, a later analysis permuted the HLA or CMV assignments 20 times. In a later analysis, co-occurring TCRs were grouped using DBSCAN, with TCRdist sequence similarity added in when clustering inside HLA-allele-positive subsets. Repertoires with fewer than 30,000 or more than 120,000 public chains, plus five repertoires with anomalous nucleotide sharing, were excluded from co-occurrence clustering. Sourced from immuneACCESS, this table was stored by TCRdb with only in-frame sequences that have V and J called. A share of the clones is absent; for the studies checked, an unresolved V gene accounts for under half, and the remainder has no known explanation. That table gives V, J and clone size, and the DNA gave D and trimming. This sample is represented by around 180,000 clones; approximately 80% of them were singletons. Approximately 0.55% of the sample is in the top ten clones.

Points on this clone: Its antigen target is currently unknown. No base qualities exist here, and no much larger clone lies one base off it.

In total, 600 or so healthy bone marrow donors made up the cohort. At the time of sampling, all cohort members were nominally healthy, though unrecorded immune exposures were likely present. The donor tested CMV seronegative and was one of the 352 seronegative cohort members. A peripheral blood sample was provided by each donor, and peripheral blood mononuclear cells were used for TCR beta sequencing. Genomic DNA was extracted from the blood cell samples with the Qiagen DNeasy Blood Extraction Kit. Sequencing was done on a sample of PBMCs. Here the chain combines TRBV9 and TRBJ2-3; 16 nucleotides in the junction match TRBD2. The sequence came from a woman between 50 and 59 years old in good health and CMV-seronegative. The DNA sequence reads TGTGCCAGCAGCGAGGGGACTAGCGGGAGGGCCAAAGATACGCAGTATTTT. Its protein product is CASSEGTSGRAKDTQYF.